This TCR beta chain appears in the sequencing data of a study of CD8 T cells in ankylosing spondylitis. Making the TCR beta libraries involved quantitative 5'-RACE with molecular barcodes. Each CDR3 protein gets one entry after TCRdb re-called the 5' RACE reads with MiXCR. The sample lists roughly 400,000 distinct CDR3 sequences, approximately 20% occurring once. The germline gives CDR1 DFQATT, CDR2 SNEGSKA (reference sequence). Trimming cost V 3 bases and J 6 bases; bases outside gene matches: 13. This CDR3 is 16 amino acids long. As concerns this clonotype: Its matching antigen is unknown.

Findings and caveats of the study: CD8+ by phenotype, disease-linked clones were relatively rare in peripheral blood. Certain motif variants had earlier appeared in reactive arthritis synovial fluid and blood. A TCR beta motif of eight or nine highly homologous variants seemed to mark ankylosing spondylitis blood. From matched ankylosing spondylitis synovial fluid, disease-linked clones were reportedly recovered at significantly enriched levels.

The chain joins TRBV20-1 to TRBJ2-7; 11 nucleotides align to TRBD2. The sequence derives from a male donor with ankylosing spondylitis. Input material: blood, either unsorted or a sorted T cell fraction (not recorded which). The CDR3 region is CSASALAGAKRPEQYF. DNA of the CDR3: TGCAGTGCTAGTGCACTAGCGGGAGCGAAAAGGCCCGAGCAGTACTTC.